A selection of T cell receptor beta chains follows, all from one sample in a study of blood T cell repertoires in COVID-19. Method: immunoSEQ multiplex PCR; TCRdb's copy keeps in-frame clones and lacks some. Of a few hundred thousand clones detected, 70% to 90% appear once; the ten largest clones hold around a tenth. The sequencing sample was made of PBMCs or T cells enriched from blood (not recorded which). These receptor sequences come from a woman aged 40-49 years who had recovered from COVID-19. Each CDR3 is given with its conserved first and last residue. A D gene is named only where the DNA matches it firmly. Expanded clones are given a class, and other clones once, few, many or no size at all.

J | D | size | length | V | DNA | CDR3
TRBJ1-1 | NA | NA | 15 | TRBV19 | TGTGCCAGTAGTAGGGGGGTACTCATGAACACTGAAGCTTTCTTT | CASSRGVLMNTEAFF
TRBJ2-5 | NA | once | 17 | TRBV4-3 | TGCGCCAGCAGCCAAGATCGACCCCCAGGGGTTGAAGAGACCCAGTACTTC | CASSQDRPPGVEETQYF
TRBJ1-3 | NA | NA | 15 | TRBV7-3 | TGTGCCAGCTCCATAGGTGGGCTATCTGGAAACACCATATATTTT | CASSIGGLSGNTIYF
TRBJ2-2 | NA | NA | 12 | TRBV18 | TGTGCCAGCTCAGTAGAGGTCGGGGAGCTGTTTTTT | CASSVEVGELFF
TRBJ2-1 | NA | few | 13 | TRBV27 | TGTGCCAGCAGTTTATCCAGAAACAATGAGCAGTTCTTC | CASSLSRNNEQFF
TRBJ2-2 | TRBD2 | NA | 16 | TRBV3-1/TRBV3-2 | TGTGCCAGCAGCCAAAGACTAGCGGGCGACACCGGGGAGCTGTTTTTT | CASSQRLAGDTGELFF
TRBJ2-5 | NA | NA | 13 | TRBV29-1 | TGCAGCGTTGAACCCCAGGGTGGGGAGACCCAGTACTTC | CSVEPQGGETQYF
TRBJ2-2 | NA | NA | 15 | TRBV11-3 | TGTGCCAGCTCTCCCAGAAGCGGGTTAACCGGGGAGCTGTTTTTT | CASSPRSGLTGELFF
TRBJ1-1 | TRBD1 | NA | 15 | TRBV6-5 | TGTGCCAGCAGCCCCGGGACAGCCAGTAACACTGAAGCTTTCTTT | CASSPGTASNTEAFF
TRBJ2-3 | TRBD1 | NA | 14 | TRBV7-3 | TGTGCCAGCAGCCAGACAGGGGTAACAGATACGCAGTATTTT | CASSQTGVTDTQYF
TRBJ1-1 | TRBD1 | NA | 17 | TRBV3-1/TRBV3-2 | TGTGCCAGCACCCGGGGACAGGGTGTGTCCATGAACACTGAAGCTTTCTTT | CASTRGQGVSMNTEAFF
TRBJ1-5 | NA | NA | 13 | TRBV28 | TGTGCCAGCAGTGTATTAAGCAATCAGCCCCAGCATTTT | CASSVLSNQPQHF
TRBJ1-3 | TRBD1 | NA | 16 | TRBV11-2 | TGTGCCAGCAGCTTAGGCCGTACAGGGGCTGGAAACACCATATATTTT | CASSLGRTGAGNTIYF
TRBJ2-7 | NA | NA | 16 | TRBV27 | TGTGCCAGCAGTCGAGAGTCCATGAAGAGCTCCTACGAGCAGTACTTC | CASSRESMKSSYEQYF
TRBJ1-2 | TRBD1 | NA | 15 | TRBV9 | TGTGCCAGCAGCGCGGGCGACAGGGCGTCTTATGGCTACACCTTC | CASSAGDRASYGYTF
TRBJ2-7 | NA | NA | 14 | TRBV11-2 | TGTGCCAGCAGCCCTGGGGCTTTATTACGCGAGCAGTACTTC | CASSPGALLREQYF
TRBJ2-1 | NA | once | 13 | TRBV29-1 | TGCAGCGTTGAAAGGACAGAGGACAATGAGCAGTTCTTC | CSVERTEDNEQFF
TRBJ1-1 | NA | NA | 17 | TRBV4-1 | TGCGCCAGCAGCCAAGATCGGTCAGGGGAACTGAACACTGAAGCTTTCTTT | CASSQDRSGELNTEAFF
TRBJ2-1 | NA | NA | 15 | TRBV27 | TGTGCCAGCAGTTTCGTAGCCCACTCCTACAATGAGCAGTTCTTC | CASSFVAHSYNEQFF
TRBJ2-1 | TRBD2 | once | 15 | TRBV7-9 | TGTGCCAGCAGTTTGTTAGCGGGCCCCTACAATGAGCAGTTCTTC | CASSLLAGPYNEQFF
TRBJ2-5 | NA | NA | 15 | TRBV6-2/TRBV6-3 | TGTGCCAGCAGTTACCTGATCTTAGGGGGAGAGACCCAGTACTTC | CASSYLILGGETQYF
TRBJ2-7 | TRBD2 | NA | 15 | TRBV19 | TGTGCCAGTAGCACCATAGGACTAGCGGGAGGCGAGCAGTACTTC | CASSTIGLAGGEQYF
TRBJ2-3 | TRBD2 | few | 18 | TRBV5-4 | TGTGCCAGCAGCTTGGAGACTAGCGGGGGCCCAACCACAGATACGCAGTATTTT | CASSLETSGGPTTDTQYF
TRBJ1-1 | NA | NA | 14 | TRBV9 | TGTGCCAGCAGCCCCCGCGAGGGAAGGACTGAAGCTTTCTTT | CASSPREGRTEAFF
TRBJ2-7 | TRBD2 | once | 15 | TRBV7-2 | TGTGCCAGCAGCTTTAACGGGGGGGCCTCCTACGAGCAGTACTTC | CASSFNGGASYEQYF
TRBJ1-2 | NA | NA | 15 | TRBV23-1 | TGCGCCCCCCGGACACTACCCTCAATGGCCTATGGCTACACCTTC | CAPRTLPSMAYGYTF
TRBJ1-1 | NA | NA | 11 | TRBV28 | TGTGCCAGCAGAGGGGTCACTGAAGCTTTCTTT | CASRGVTEAFF
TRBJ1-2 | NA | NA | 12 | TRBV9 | TGTGCCAGCAGCGTAGGCGGGAGAGGCTACACCTTC | CASSVGGRGYTF
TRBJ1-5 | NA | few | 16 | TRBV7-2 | TGTGCCAGCAGCTTAGTGGCGGCGCGTAGCAATCAGCCCCAGCATTTT | CASSLVAARSNQPQHF
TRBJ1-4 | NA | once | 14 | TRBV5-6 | TGTGCCAGCAGCTTCAGTCCGGAGGGTGAAAAACTGTTTTTT | CASSFSPEGEKLFF
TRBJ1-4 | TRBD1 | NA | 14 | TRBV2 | TGTGCCAGCAGTGAAGGGACAGGGAATGAAAAACTGTTTTTT | CASSEGTGNEKLFF
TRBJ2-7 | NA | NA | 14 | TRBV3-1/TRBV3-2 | TGTGCCAGCAGGGCCGGACTATGCCCGAGGGAGCAGTACTTC | CASRAGLCPREQYF
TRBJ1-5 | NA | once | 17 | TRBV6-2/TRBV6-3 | TGTGCCAGCAGTTACGGACCATACTCGGGGAGCAATCAGCCCCAGCATTTT | CASSYGPYSGSNQPQHF
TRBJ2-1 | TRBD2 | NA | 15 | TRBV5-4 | TGTGCCAGCAGCACTGGGACTAGCGGGAGCGATGAGCAGTTCTTC | CASSTGTSGSDEQFF
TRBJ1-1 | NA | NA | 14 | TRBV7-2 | TGTGCCAGCAGCTCCACAGGGAGGGCATCTGAAGCTTTCTTT | CASSSTGRASEAFF
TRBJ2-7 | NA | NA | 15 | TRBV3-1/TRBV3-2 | TGTGCCAGCAGCCAAGAACTATTCCCTACCTACGAGCAGTACTTC | CASSQELFPTYEQYF
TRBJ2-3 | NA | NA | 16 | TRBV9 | TGTGCCAGCAGCGTAAATTCGGACGGGCGGGCAGATACGCAGTATTTT | CASSVNSDGRADTQYF
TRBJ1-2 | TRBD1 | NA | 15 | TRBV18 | TGTGCCAGCTCACCCAGGACAGGGGTGGACTATGGCTACACCTTC | CASSPRTGVDYGYTF
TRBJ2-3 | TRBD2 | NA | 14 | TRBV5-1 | TGCGCCAGCAGAGAGGGACTAGCGGGAGGAGCGCAGTATTTT | CASREGLAGGAQYF
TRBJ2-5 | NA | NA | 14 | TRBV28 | TGTGCCACCTTCGAAGGAGATATCCAAGAGACCCAGTACTTC | CATFEGDIQETQYF
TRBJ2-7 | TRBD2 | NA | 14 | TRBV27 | TGTGCCAGCAGTTTACAAGCGGGGGGCTACGAGCAGTACTTC | CASSLQAGGYEQYF